The clone carrying this T cell receptor beta chain was seen ten or more times. No antigen is known for it. Naive CD8 cells comprised CD45RO-negative, CCR7-positively selected cells, excluding terminally differentiated effector memory CD45RA+ cells. Healthy HIV-negative adults with no recent acute infections or vaccinations were recruited as donors. All of the donors resided in Nashville, Tennessee, and each was a Caucasian adult. This sample is part of a study of shared clonotypes between healthy human individuals. Points from the study as a whole: It was anticipated that sequencing depth would influence how many clonotypes donors shared. Rarefaction analysis demonstrated incomplete sorted-subset sequencing notwithstanding large depth.

Generated by immunoSEQ multiplex PCR, the TCRdb table keeps only in-frame clones and is missing some. The table shows hundreds of thousands of clones, with 92% occurring only once. The germline V gene has CDR1 MRHNA and CDR2 SNTAGT. V lost 3 bases and J 1 base, leaving 3 bases between the germline ends. CDR3 size: 13 residues. The sequencing input was naive CD8+ T cells sorted from blood. The receptor comes from a man aged 25-45 years in good health. The rearrangement joins TRBV6-4 to TRBJ2-2; D call uncertain. CDR3 amino acids: CASSEGNTGELFF. CDR3 DNA sequence: TGTGCCAGCAGTGAAGGGAACACCGGGGAGCTGTTTTTT.